Given below is one T cell receptor (beta chain) in context. Its specific antigen is unknown. No much larger clone is present one base from it, and per-base qualities are unavailable. The data originate from a study of blood T cells in healthy people across ages (dated by TCRdb to the mid-2010s). For the wider study: Template switching captured roughly one uniquely barcoded TCR beta cDNA molecule per two T cells in model experiments. Using deep sequencing normalized with unique cDNA molecular identifiers, the study measured how TCR beta repertoire diversity changes with age. The donors were divided into four age groups: young (average around 16 years), middle-aged (roughly 42), aged (roughly 60) and long-lived (approximately 74). To avoid experimental bias, donors of different ages were spread randomly across the sequencing lanes. Using the same blood draw, the study looked at two additional independent replicas of 1 million unique cDNA reads for two donors, one aged 18 to 30 and the other aged 80 or older. What the work shows at the level of the full study, not this receptor alone: The long-lived group showed more naive CD4+ T cells, fewer expanded clones and increased TCR diversity than the aged group, suggesting age selection. Because the CMV infection status of the donors was unknown, age-related changes in expanded clonotypes may potentially have been confounded. Because profiling used bulk unsorted PBMCs, naive and antigen-experienced compartments could not be compared conclusively. As age increased, observed TCR beta diversity per million T cells dropped in a roughly linear way, and a significant reduction was already evident by age 40. There was a strong correlation between observed TCR beta diversity and the percentage of naive T cells measured by flow cytometry. Estimates of total diversity from one million sequenced T cells were regarded as lower bounds and underestimates.

Donors were 35 to 40 systemically healthy Caucasian individuals from Russia aged about 6 to 100 years. Each donor gave ten milliliters of peripheral blood, drawn into EDTA-treated Vacutainer tubes. PBMCs were isolated by Ficoll-Paque density-gradient centrifugation, with at least 6 million obtained per sample. Trizol reagent was used to extract total RNA from the PBMCs, yielding at least 5.5 micrograms per sample. Naive CD45RAhigh/CD27high T cell percentages were measured by flow cytometry on a PBMC aliquot from every donor. Libraries were prepared through 5' RACE. Sequencer: Illumina HiSeq 2500. A second PCR of about 6 to 11 cycles was performed with a sample-barcoded 5' primer and a J-beta primer mix. A unique molecular identifier was introduced onto each TCR beta cDNA molecule by a template-switch 5' adaptor carrying 12 random nucleotides. Each sample yielded at least 2.5 million CDR3-containing paired-end reads. The Mint cDNA synthesis kit, primed by a TRBC-specific oligonucleotide, was used to synthesize first-strand cDNA from all RNA. All cDNA was treated with uracil-DNA glycosylase and then went through a first 18-cycle PCR with the universal primers M1SS and BC2_uni_R. Regarding the original processing steps: For normalization, 1 million high-quality reads were randomly selected from each sample, with every read carrying a distinct molecular identifier. Instead of being binned into consensus sequences, reads with shared molecular identifiers were discarded. CDR3 identification, clonotype clustering and error correction used MiTCR with a Q25 quality threshold and the strictest error-elimination algorithm. A nonparametric unseen species model with Euler transformation was used to estimate a lower bound on total TCR beta diversity. Clones were called with MiXCR by TCRdb after fastp trimmed the public reads at Q25, and only in-frame beta chains were retained. Every entry covers one CDR3 protein and lists the most common genes and DNA from its rows. TCRdb's processing, not the authors', yielded these V and J calls. This sample is represented by 650,000 to 800,000 distinct CDR3 sequences; more than 40% of them were singletons. The ten largest make up under 20% of the sample.

A distance of 14 bases separates the germline ends of V and J, which lose 5 bases and 0 bases respectively. CDR1 DFQATT and CDR2 SNEGSKA were looked up in the germline V gene (reference sequence). Including the terminal cysteine and phenylalanine, the CDR3 comprises 15 residues. The retained sequence is limited to the CDR3, 45 bases, with the frame set at the first base. Sequenced: blood. Recombination linked TRBV20-1 to TRBJ2-1; the D segment cannot be called with confidence. The source of this sequence is a man aged 60 to 69 in good health. The nucleotide sequence reads TGCAGTGCTCCCAGTTTTTACAGCTCCTACAATGAGCAGTTCTTC. The encoded protein is CSAPSFYSSYNEQFF.